What follows are 21 T cell receptor beta chains derived from one specimen sequenced in a study of early T cells in non-severe SARS-CoV-2 infection (dated by TCRdb to about 2021). Libraries were built with 5' RACE. TCRdb lists the instrument as NextSeq 500. The raw public data were reprocessed by TCRdb itself: fastp quality trimming at Q25, MiXCR clonotype calling, in-frame beta chains only. CDR3 protein duplicates are merged, each entry listing the most common genes and DNA. The table for this sample lists tens of thousands of distinct CDR3 sequences; approximately 4.4% of them were counted only once. The biggest ten clones account for 6.5% to 8.5% of the sample. Sequenced material: whole blood. These receptors originate from an adult who was a healthcare worker with PCR-confirmed SARS-CoV-2 infection or an uninfected control (not recorded which).

This clonotype was seen only a few times. The chain joins TRBV10-2 to TRBJ2-5, with D tentatively TRBD1 (5 bases). Trimming shortened V by 10 bases and J by 2 bases, and 11 bases separated the two germline ends. The CDR3 extends over 12 amino acids. Germline CDR1 and CDR2: WSHSY and SAAADI. The CDR3 bases are TGCGCCACCTCGACAGTACAAGAGACCCAGTACTTC. This sequence encodes CATSTVQETQYF.

The chain uses TRBV5-6 and TRBJ1-4; TRBD1 is a possible D gene (6 bases). Trimming pared 2 bases from V and 8 bases from J, leaving 13 bases between. Germline CDR1 SGHDT, CDR2 YYEEEE. This CDR3 region has 14 residues. CDR3 amino acids: CASSLISGGEKLFF. The CDR3 DNA sequence: TGTGCCAGCAGCTTAATATCCGGGGGCGAAAAACTGTTTTTT.

This clonotype was seen a few times. This chain connects TRBV2 to TRBJ1-1; possibly TRBD1 for D (5 bases). The CDR3 consists of 14 residues. V lost 6 bases and J 3 bases, leaving 14 bases between the germline ends. CDR1 SNHLY and CDR2 FYNNEI come from the germline V gene. Here the CDR3 reads CASRLLRGDTEAFF. The CDR3 nucleotides are TGTGCCAGCAGGCTGTTGAGGGGCGACACTGAAGCTTTCTTT.

This clonotype was detected ten times or more. J is TRBJ2-5 and V is TRBV30, with D hard to call. Per germline, CDR1 GTSNPN and CDR2 SVGIG (reference sequence). This CDR3 is built from 14 residues. Trimming took off 4 bases at V and 5 bases at J, with 17 bases between the two ends. The CDR3 coding sequence is TGTGCCTGGAAACCCGGGCCCCAAAGGGAGACCCAGTACTTC. This codes for CAWKPGPQRETQYF.

This clonotype was detected many times. V gene TRBV27 combines with J gene TRBJ2-7; TRBD1 matches 7 bases. V shed 5 bases and J 3 bases; nucleotides not matched to a gene: 4. Germline values: CDR1 MNHEY, CDR2 SMNVEV (reference sequence). The CDR3 totals 13 residues. The CDR3 DNA is TGTGCCAGCAGTCTCAGGGGGAACTACGAGCAGTACTTC. It is translated as CASSLRGNYEQYF.

This clonotype has just a few counts. This chain connects TRBV19 to TRBJ1-5; D unclear. This CDR3 region has 12 residues. Between the trimmed V and J ends, which lost 7 bases and 4 bases, there was a span of 8 bases. Germline V CDR1 and CDR2: LNHDA, SQIVND (reference sequence). The CDR3 here is CASTRQNQPQHF. CDR3 sequence (DNA): TGTGCCAGTACCCGACAAAATCAGCCCCAGCATTTT.

This clonotype was counted ten times or more. The genes are TRBV10-3 and TRBJ2-7, with 9 positions matching TRBD1. After removal of 9 bases from V and 7 bases from J, the junction contained 7 bases not matched to a gene. CDR3 length equals 12 residues. CDR1 is ENHRY, CDR2 SYGVKD, per germline. The CDR3 sequence is CAIGTGTGEQYF. The CDR3 nucleotides read TGTGCCATTGGGACAGGGACGGGGGAGCAGTACTTC.

At least ten counts were recorded for this clonotype. The rearrangement links TRBV7-8 to TRBJ1-2, with D tentatively TRBD1 (6 bases). V lost 5 bases and J lost 6, with 16 bases in between. This CDR3 comprises 14 residues. Looked up from germline, CDR1 is SGHVS and CDR2 is FQNEAQ. In DNA, the CDR3 is TGTGCCAGCAGCCAGGACAGCAGTTCTAATGGCTACACCTTC. This gives the protein CASSQDSSSNGYTF.

This clonotype showed up many times. The V call is TRBV11-1, the J call TRBJ2-3; the match to TRBD2 covers 9 bases. CDR1 and CDR2 (germline): SGHAT, FQDESV (reference sequence). V shed 5 bases and J 5 bases; nucleotides not matched to a gene: 8. The CDR3 is 15 residues long. The CDR3 DNA is TGTGCCAGCAGCCATAGCGGGGGAGCAGGAGATACGCAGTATTTT. It encodes CASSHSGGAGDTQYF.

This clonotype was observed at least ten times. The chain joins TRBV30 to TRBJ2-7, with a possible D match to TRBD2 (5 bases). The CDR3 runs to 14 residues. Germline V gene sequence: CDR1 GTSNPN, CDR2 SVGIG (reference sequence). The V gene lost 0 bases and the J gene lost 2 bases, with 11 bases spanning the gap. This CDR3 reads CAWSVQIGAYEQYF. The CDR3 nucleotides are TGTGCCTGGAGTGTACAAATCGGGGCCTACGAGCAGTACTTC.

This clonotype came up many times. The gene calls are TRBV5-6 and TRBJ2-7; tentative D call: TRBD2 (6 bases). This CDR3 comprises 15 residues. V lost 0 bases and J lost 3, with 13 bases in between. Germline-derived CDR1 and CDR2 are SGHDT and YYEEEE. The CDR3 sequence: CASSLVEGQGYEQYF. CDR3 bases: TGTGCCAGCAGCTTGGTGGAGGGGCAAGGCTACGAGCAGTACTTC. Drawing the rest from reference TRBV5-6 and TRBJ2-7, the complete variable domain is DAGVTQSPTHLIKTRGQQVTLRCSPKSGHDTVSWYQQALGQGPQFIFQYYEEEERQRGNFPDRFSGHQFPNYSSELNVNALLLGDSALYLCASSLVEGQGYEQYFGPGTRLTVT.

This clonotype has ten or more counts. This chain connects TRBV20-1 to TRBJ2-5, with 7 bases lining up with TRBD1. This CDR3 has 12 residues. V was clipped by 3 bases and J by 2 bases; unmatched bases: 0. CDR1 and CDR2 from the germline V gene are DFQATT and SNEGSKA (reference sequence). The CDR3 DNA follows: TGCAGTGCTAGCAGGGGGCAAGAGACCCAGTACTTC. Protein: CSASRGQETQYF.

The genes are TRBV27 and TRBJ2-3; TRBD1 matches 7 bases. Unmatched junction bases numbered 1, after V lost 2 bases and J lost 5 bases. The CDR3 loop spans 13 amino acids. CDR1 and CDR2 (germline): MNHEY, SMNVEV (reference sequence). The CDR3 reads CASSLRQGDTQYF. The CDR3, as DNA: TGTGCCAGCAGTTTAAGACAGGGAGATACGCAGTATTTT.

Only a few counts were recorded for this clonotype. The CDR3 here is CASSFGGVRDTEAFF. Here the CDR3 DNA reads TGTGCCAGCAGCTTTGGAGGGGTACGGGACACTGAAGCTTTCTTT. The J gene is TRBJ1-1, the V gene TRBV5-4, with D perhaps matching TRBD1 (5 bases). CDR3 size: 15 residues. Trimming removed 2 bases from V and 3 bases from J, with 14 bases in between. CDR1 SGHNT and CDR2 YYREEE come from the germline V gene (reference sequence). Full variable domain (remainder filled in from reference TRBV5-4 and TRBJ1-1): ETGVTQSPTHLIKTRGQQVTLRCSSQSGHNTVSWYQQALGQGPQFIFQYYREEENGRGNFPPRFSGLQFPNYSSELNVNALELDDSALYLCASSFGGVRDTEAFFGQGTRLTVV.

This clonotype was seen many times. The rearrangement links TRBV6-4 to TRBJ2-7; 10 bases fit TRBD2. Germline CDR1 and CDR2: MRHNA and SNTAGT. Trimming removed 5 bases from V and 2 bases from J; junction bases left unmatched: 6. There are 15 residues in the CDR3. CDR3 region: CASSTTSGYTYEQYF. DNA for the CDR3: TGTGCCAGCAGTACGACTAGCGGGTATACCTACGAGCAGTACTTC.

This rearrangement joins TRBV6-4 to TRBJ2-1; D may match TRBD1 or TRBD2 (5 bases each). The germline gives CDR1 MRHNA, CDR2 SNTAGT. There are 13 residues in the CDR3. V lost 2 bases to trimming and J lost 7 bases, with 9 bases between them. This CDR3 is CASSDSWGNEQFF. The DNA of the CDR3 is TGTGCCAGCAGTGACAGTTGGGGGAATGAGCAGTTCTTC.

Comment on this clonotype: Since a much larger clone is just one base distant, this may be a read error. The V gene is TRBV12-3 or TRBV12-4, the J gene TRBJ2-2; D possibly corresponds to TRBD1 (7 bases). With 3 bases removed from V and 6 bases from J, the gap between germline ends came to 11 bases. This CDR3 spans 14 amino acids. CDR3 amino acids: CASSLQGGAGELFF. The CDR3 DNA sequence: TGTGCCAGCAGTTTGCAGGGGGGCGCCGGGGAGCTGTTTTTT.

This clonotype was counted many times. The chain carries TRBV5-1 and TRBJ2-1; D gene uncertain. V lost 4 bases and J 7 bases, leaving 9 bases between the germline ends. Germline V CDR1 and CDR2: SGHRS, YFSETQ. This CDR3 spans 12 amino acids. The CDR3 bases are TGCGCCAGCAGCCTACCCTCTAATGAGCAGTTCTTC. Translation: CASSLPSNEQFF.

This clonotype was counted ten times or more. The chain joins TRBV29-1 to TRBJ2-7; 11 bases map to TRBD2. Germline V lookup: CDR1 SQVTM, CDR2 ANQGSEA. The CDR3 spans 14 residues. Trimming cost V 6 bases and J 0 bases; bases outside gene matches: 4. The CDR3 region has the DNA TGCAGCGTGGTGACTAGCGGGGCCTCCTACGAGCAGTACTTC. It encodes CSVVTSGASYEQYF.

The rearrangement joins TRBV5-4 to TRBJ1-2; D not certain. Trimming cost V 0 bases and J 8 bases, with 20 bases left between them. Germline V gives CDR1 SGHNT, CDR2 YYREEE (reference sequence). This CDR3 is built from 16 residues. The CDR3 spells CASSLDRAVGARGYTF. The CDR3 DNA reads TGTGCCAGCAGCTTGGATCGGGCCGTTGGAGCTAGGGGCTACACCTTC.

This clonotype has at least ten counts. The chain has TRBV3-2 and TRBJ1-6. TRBV3-2 is given as a pseudogene. The CDR3 contains 15 residues. CDR3 nucleotides: TGTGCCAGCAGCCAAGCTGGGAGCTATAATTCACCCCTCCACTTT. Its protein product is CASSQAGSYNSPLHF.